The present T cell receptor beta chain was sequenced within a study of human T cells and chemical hapten exposure. Whole-study context: Upper-back patches of 0.01% DPC were read at 6 days.

After removal of 3 bases from V and 10 bases from J, the junction contained 20 bases not matched to a gene. This CDR3 spans 17 amino acids. Germline V lookup: CDR1 LGHNA, CDR2 YNFKEQ. Time point of the sample: patch test 1, 2 weeks after DPC sensitization. Regarding treatment: therapeutic diphenylcyclopropenone sensitization with weekly scalp DPC. Via MiXCR, TCRdb re-called the RACE reads, giving one row per CDR3 protein. The sample records approximately 400,000 distinct CDR3 sequences, nearly 5% being singletons. The sequenced sample was whole blood, obtained in connection with sensitization to the hapten diphenylcyclopropenone (DPC). The TCR comes from a woman aged 50 to 60 with alopecia areata. Some clones in this sample may be carry-over from other donors' samples. V and J are TRBV4-2 and TRBJ1-2, with 7 bases identical to TRBD1. DNA of the CDR3: TGTGCCAGCAGCCAGTCCTGGGACAGCCCCGCGTTTATTGACTACACCTTC. The encoded protein is CASSQSWDSPAFIDYTF.